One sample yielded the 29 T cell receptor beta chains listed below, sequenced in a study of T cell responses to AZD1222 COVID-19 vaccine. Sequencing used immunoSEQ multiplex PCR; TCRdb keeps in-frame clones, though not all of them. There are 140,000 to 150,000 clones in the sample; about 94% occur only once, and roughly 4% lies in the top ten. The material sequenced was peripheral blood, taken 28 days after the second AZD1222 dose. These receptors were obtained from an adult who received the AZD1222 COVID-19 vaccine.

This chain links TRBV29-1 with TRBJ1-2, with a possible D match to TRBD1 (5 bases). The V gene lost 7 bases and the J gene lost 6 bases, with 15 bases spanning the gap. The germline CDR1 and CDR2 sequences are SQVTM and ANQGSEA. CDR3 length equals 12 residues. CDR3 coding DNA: TGCAGCGCTAGCAGGACGGGGGATGGCTACACCTTC. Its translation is CSASRTGDGYTF.

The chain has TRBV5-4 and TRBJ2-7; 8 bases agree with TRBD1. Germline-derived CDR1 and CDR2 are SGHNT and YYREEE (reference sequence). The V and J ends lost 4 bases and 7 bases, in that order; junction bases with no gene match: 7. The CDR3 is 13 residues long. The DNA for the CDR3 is TGTGCCAGCAGCCTCCTGACAGGGGAGGAGCAGTACTTC. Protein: CASSLLTGEEQYF.

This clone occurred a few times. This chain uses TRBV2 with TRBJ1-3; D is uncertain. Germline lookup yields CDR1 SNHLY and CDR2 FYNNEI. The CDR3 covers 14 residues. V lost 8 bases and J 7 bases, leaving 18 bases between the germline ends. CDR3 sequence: CASVGLRGSNTIYF. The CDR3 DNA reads TGTGCCAGCGTCGGTCTCCGCGGGAGTAACACCATATATTTT. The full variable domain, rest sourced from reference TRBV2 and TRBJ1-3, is EPEVTQTPSHQVTQMGQEVILRCVPISNHLYFYWYRQILGQKVEFLVSFYNNEISEKSEIFDDQFSVERPDGSNFTLKIRSTKLEDSAMYFCASVGLRGSNTIYFGEGSWLTVV.

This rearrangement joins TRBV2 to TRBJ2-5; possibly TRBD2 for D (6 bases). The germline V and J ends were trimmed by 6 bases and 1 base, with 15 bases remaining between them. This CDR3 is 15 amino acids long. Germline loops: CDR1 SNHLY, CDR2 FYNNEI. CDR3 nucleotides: TGTGCCAGCAGGGCGACTAGGACCACCCAAGAGACCCAGTACTTC. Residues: CASRATRTTQETQYF. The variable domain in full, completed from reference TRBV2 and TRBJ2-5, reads EPEVTQTPSHQVTQMGQEVILRCVPISNHLYFYWYRQILGQKVEFLVSFYNNEISEKSEIFDDQFSVERPDGSNFTLKIRSTKLEDSAMYFCASRATRTTQETQYFGPGTRLLVL.

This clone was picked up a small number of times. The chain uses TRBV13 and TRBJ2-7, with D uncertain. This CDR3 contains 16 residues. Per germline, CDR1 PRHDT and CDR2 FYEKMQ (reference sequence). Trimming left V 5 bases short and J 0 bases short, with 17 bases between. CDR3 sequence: CASSLRSAASSYEQYF. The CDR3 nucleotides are TGTGCCAGCAGCCTCCGCAGTGCGGCCAGCTCCTACGAGCAGTACTTC.

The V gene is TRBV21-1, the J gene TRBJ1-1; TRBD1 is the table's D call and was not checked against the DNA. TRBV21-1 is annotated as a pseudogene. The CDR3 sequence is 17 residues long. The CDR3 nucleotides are TGTGCCAGCAGCAAAGGGAGCCGGGACAGGGCGGGGACTGAAGCTTTCTTT. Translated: CASSKGSRDRAGTEAFF.

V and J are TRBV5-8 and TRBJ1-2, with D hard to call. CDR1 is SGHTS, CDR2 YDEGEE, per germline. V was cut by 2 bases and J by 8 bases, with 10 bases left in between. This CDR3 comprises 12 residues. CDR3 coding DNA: TGTGCCAGCAGCTTCAGTTCCGAGGGCTACACCTTC. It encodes CASSFSSEGYTF.

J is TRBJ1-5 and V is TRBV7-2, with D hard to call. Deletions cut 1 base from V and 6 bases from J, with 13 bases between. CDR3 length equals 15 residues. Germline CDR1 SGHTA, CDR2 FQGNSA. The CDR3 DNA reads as TGTGCCAGCAGCTTAGGGGTCCGGGAGGGTCAGCCCCAGCATTTT. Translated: CASSLGVREGQPQHF.

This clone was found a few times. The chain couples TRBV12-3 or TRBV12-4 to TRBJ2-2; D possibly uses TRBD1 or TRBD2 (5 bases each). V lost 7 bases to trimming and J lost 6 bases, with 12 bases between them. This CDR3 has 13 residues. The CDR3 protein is CASIRGPSGELFF. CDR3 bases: TGTGCCAGCATCCGGGGCCCTTCCGGGGAGCTGTTTTTT.

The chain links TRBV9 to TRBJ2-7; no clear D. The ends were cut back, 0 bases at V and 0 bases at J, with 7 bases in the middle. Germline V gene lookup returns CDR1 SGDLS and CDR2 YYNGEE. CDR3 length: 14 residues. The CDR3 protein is CASSVGESSYEQYF. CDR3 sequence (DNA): TGTGCCAGCAGCGTAGGGGAAAGCTCCTACGAGCAGTACTTC.

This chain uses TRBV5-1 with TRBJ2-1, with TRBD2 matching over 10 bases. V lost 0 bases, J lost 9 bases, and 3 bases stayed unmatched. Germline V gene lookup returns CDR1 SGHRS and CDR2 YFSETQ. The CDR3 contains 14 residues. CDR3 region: CASSLESSGSEQFF. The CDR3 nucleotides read TGCGCCAGCAGCTTGGAGTCTAGCGGGAGTGAGCAGTTCTTC.

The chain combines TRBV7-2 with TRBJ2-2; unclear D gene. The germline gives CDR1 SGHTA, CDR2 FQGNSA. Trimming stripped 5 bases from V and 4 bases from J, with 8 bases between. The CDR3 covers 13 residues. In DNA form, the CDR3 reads TGTGCCAGCAGCCAACAGCGCACCGGGGAGCTGTTTTTT. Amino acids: CASSQQRTGELFF.

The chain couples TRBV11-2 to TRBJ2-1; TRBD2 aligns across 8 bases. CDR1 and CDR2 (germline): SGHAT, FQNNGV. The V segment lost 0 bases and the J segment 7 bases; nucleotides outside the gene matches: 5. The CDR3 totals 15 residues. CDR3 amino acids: CASSLEAGAWNEQFF. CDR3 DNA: TGTGCCAGCAGCTTAGAAGCGGGAGCTTGGAATGAGCAGTTCTTC.

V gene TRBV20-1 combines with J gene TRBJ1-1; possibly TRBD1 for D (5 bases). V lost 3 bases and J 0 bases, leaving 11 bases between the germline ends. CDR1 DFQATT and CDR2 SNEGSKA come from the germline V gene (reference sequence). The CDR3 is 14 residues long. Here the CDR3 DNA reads TGCAGTGCTAGTTCTAGGGGTTTGAACACTGAAGCTTTCTTT. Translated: CSASSRGLNTEAFF.

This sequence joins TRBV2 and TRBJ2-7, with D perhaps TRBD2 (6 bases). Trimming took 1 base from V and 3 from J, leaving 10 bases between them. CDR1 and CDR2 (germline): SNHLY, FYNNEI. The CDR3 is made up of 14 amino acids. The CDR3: CASSEGGGYYEQYF. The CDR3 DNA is TGTGCCAGCAGTGAAGGGGGAGGCTACTACGAGCAGTACTTC.

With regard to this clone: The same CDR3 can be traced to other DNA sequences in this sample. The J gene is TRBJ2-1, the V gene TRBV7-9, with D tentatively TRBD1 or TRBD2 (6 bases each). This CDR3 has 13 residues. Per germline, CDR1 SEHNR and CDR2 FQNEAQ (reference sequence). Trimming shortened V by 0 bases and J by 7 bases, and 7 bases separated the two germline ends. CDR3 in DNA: TGTGCCAGCAGCTTAGCAGGGGGGAATGAGCAGTTCTTC. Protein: CASSLAGGNEQFF.

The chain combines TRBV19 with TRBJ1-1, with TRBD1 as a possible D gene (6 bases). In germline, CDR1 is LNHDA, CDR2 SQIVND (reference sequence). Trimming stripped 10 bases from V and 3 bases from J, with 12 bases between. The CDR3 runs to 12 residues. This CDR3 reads CATQDSYTEAFF. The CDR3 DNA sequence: TGTGCCACCCAGGACAGCTACACTGAAGCTTTCTTT.

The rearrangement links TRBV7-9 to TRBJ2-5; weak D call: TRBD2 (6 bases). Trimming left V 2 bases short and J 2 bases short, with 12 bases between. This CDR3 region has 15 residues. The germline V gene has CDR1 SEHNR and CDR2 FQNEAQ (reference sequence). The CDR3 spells CASSLRAGSQETQYF. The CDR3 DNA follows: TGTGCCAGCAGCTTACGGGCGGGGTCACAAGAGACCCAGTACTTC.

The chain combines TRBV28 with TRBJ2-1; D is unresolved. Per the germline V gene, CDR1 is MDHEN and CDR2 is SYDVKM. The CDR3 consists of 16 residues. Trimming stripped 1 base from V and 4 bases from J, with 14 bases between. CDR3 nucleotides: TGTGCCAGCAGTTTATACCCCCGGACCAGGTACAATGAGCAGTTCTTC. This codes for CASSLYPRTRYNEQFF.

The CDR3 DNA follows: TGTGCCAGCACCCGAGATGGGGGCTACACCTTC. Its protein product is CASTRDGGYTF. The rearrangement joins TRBV12-3 or TRBV12-4 to TRBJ1-2; no clear D gene. V gave up 7 bases and J gave up 8 bases, with 11 bases separating them. CDR3 length equals 11 residues.

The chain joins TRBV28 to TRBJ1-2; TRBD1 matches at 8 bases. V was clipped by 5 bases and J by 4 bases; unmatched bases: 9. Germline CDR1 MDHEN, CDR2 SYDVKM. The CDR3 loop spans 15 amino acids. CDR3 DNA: TGTGCCAGCAGTCCGGGGACAGGACGGAGCTATGGCTACACCTTC. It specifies CASSPGTGRSYGYTF.

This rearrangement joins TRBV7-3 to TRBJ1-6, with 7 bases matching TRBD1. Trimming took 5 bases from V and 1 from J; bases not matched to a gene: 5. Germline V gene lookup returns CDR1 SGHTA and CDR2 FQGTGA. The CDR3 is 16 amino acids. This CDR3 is CASSRDRASYNSPLHF. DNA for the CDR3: TGTGCCAGCAGCCGAGACAGGGCGTCCTATAATTCACCCCTCCACTTT.

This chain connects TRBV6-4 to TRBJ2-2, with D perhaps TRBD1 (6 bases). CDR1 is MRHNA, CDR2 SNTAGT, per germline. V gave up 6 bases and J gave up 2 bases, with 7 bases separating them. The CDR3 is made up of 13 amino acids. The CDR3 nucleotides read TGTGCCAGCAGACAGGGCAACACCGGGGAGCTGTTTTTT. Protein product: CASRQGNTGELFF.

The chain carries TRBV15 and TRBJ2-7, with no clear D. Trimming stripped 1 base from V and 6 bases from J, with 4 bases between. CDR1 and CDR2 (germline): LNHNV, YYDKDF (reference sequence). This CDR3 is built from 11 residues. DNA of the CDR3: TGTGCCACCAGCAGAGGTGCCGAGCAGTACTTC. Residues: CATSRGAEQYF.

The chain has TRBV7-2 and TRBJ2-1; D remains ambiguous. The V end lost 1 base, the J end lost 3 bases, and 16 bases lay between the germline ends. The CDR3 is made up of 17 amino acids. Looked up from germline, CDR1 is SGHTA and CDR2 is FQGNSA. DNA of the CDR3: TGTGCCAGCAGCTTAGGAAGGTTGGGTGGGGACTACAATGAGCAGTTCTTC. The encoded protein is CASSLGRLGGDYNEQFF.

As DNA, the CDR3 is TGTGCCACCCAGGGGGATGGGTACAATGAGCAGTTCTTC. Translated, it gives CATQGDGYNEQFF. The V gene is TRBV28, the J gene TRBJ2-1; 7 positions agree with TRBD1. Germline V gene sequence: CDR1 MDHEN, CDR2 SYDVKM. This CDR3 spans 13 amino acids. The trim removed 10 bases at V and 4 bases at J, leaving 7 bases unmatched.

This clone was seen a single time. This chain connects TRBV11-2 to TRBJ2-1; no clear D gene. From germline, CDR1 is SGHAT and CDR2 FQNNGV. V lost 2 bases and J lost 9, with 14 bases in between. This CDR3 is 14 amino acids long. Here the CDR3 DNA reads TGTGCCAGCAGCTTATATGGCGGTGTGGCTGAGCAGTTCTTC. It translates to CASSLYGGVAEQFF.

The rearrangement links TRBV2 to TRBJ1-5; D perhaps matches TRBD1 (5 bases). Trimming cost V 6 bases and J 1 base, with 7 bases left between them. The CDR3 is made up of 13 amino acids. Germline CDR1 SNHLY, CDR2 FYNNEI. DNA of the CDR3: TGTGCCAGCAGGCGGACAAGCAATCAGCCCCAGCATTTT. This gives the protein CASRRTSNQPQHF.

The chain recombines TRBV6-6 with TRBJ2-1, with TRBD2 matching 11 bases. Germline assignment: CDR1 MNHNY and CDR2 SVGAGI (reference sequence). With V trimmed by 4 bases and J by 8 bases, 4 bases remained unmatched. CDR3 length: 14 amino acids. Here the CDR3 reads CASSSLAGGYEQFF. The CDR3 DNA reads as TGTGCCAGCAGTTCCTTAGCGGGGGGGTATGAGCAGTTCTTC.